The rows below give T cell receptor beta chains drawn from one sample of a study of Ad26.COV2.S vaccination and SARS-CoV-2 variants. Clones were sequenced by immunoSEQ multiplex PCR, and TCRdb holds only the in-frame ones, with some missing. Here the sample spans roughly 350,000 clones, approximately 86% being singletons. The source material was peripheral blood, sampled in a trial of Ad26.COV2.S vaccine versus placebo. Source of these receptors: a person between 18 and 65 years old who received the Ad26.COV2.S COVID-19 vaccine or a placebo. The CDR3 runs from the conserved cysteine through the conserved F or W. A D gene is named only where the DNA matches it firmly. Clone size is given for some rows only: seen once, a few or many times, or a class if the clone is expanded.

abundance	d_gene	v_gene	j_gene	CDR3aa	CDR3nt
.	TRBD2	TRBV19	TRBJ2-1	CASSTLAGGRNEQFF	TGTGCCAGTAGTACCCTAGCGGGGGGGAGGAATGAGCAGTTCTTC
.	TRBD1	TRBV6-1	TRBJ2-5	CASSEDRWAETQYF	TGTGCCAGCAGTGAGGACAGGTGGGCCGAGACCCAGTACTTC
.	.	TRBV11-2	TRBJ1-1	CASSADWNTEAFF	TGTGCCAGCAGCGCGGACTGGAACACTGAAGCTTTCTTT
.	.	TRBV28	TRBJ1-4	CASSSGQTPTNEKLFF	TGTGCCAGCAGCTCAGGACAGACTCCAACTAATGAAAAACTGTTTTTT
.	TRBD2	TRBV6-6	TRBJ2-1	CASSSLAGSRNEQFF	TGTGCCAGCAGCAGTCTAGCGGGAAGCCGCAATGAGCAGTTCTTC
.	TRBD1	TRBV2	TRBJ2-7	CASTGQGRGEQYF	TGTGCCAGCACGGGACAGGGGCGGGGAGAGCAGTACTTC
.	.	TRBV28	TRBJ2-5	CASSPLGGTVKETQYF	TGTGCCAGCAGTCCCCTTGGAGGGACGGTTAAAGAGACCCAGTACTTC
.	TRBD1	TRBV4-1	TRBJ2-7	CASSQDQTGAEQYF	TGCGCCAGCAGCCAAGATCAGACAGGGGCCGAGCAGTACTTC
.	.	TRBV7-2	TRBJ2-7	CASSPPSGGRYEQYF	TGTGCCAGCAGCCCCCCCTCCGGGGGCCGGTACGAGCAGTACTTC
.	TRBD1	TRBV5-6	TRBJ1-4	CASSKQGLNEKLFF	TGTGCCAGCAGCAAACAGGGGCTTAATGAAAAACTGTTTTTT
.	TRBD1	TRBV4-3	TRBJ2-5	CASSQELVRGTGAETQYF	TGCGCCAGCAGCCAAGAGCTTGTGAGGGGGACAGGGGCAGAGACCCAGTACTTC
.	.	TRBV6-2/TRBV6-3	TRBJ2-7	CASSLTGATYEQYF	TGTGCCAGCAGTTTGACAGGAGCGACCTACGAGCAGTACTTC
.	TRBD2	TRBV11-2	TRBJ2-7	CASSLSTPGLATYEQYF	TGTGCCAGCAGCCTGAGTACGCCGGGACTAGCTACCTACGAGCAGTACTTC
once	TRBD1	TRBV6-5	TRBJ1-1	CASSYRGPYTEAFF	TGTGCCAGCAGTTACAGGGGGCCCTACACTGAAGCTTTCTTT
.	.	TRBV12-3/TRBV12-4	TRBJ2-1	CASTGSGNEQFF	TGTGCCAGCACAGGTAGCGGCAATGAGCAGTTCTTC
once	.	TRBV2	TRBJ1-6	CASSELRGRNNSPLHF	TGTGCCAGCAGTGAATTGCGGGGGCGAAATAATTCACCCCTCCACTTT
once	.	TRBV18	TRBJ1-1	CASSARAEAFF	TGTGCCAGCAGCGCCCGTGCTGAAGCTTTCTTT
few	TRBD2	TRBV7-9	TRBJ2-2	CASSLAGRNTGELFF	TGTGCCAGCAGTTTAGCGGGAAGGAACACCGGGGAGCTGTTTTTT
.	TRBD2	TRBV5-1	TRBJ2-1	CASSEGLTGDEQFF	TGCGCCAGCAGCGAGGGACTAACGGGGGATGAGCAGTTCTTC
.	TRBD1	TRBV20-1	TRBJ2-7	CSASDGQGLRQYF	TGCAGTGCTAGTGACGGACAGGGTTTAAGGCAGTACTTC
few	.	TRBV6-2/TRBV6-3	TRBJ2-7	CASSYEGFSYEQYF	TGTGCCAGCAGTTACGAGGGCTTCTCCTACGAGCAGTACTTC
.	TRBD1	TRBV19	TRBJ1-4	CASSASQGGGAYEKLFF	TGTGCCAGTAGTGCTAGCCAAGGAGGGGGCGCATATGAAAAACTGTTTTTT
.	.	TRBV7-7	TRBJ2-7	CASSIGLGSSYEQYF	TGTGCCAGCAGCATCGGACTGGGGAGCTCCTACGAGCAGTACTTC
.	TRBD2	TRBV5-4	TRBJ2-1	CASSLGLAGTLSGEQFF	TGTGCCAGCAGCTTGGGGCTAGCGGGTACGCTCTCGGGTGAGCAGTTCTTC
.	.	TRBV6-5	TRBJ1-1	CASSPPGLRGRGTFF	TGTGCCAGCAGTCCCCCGGGCCTCAGGGGACGAGGAACTTTCTTT
.	.	TRBV6-2/TRBV6-3	TRBJ2-7	CASSYRGGYEQYF	TGTGCCAGCAGTTACAGGGGTGGGTACGAGCAGTACTTC
.	.	TRBV11-2	TRBJ2-1	CASSPHDGGGAYNEQFF	TGTGCCAGCAGTCCCCATGACGGAGGGGGCGCCTACAATGAGCAGTTCTTC
.	.	TRBV28	TRBJ1-5	CAVKRGVLNQPQHF	TGTGCCGTTAAGCGTGGAGTTCTCAATCAGCCCCAGCATTTT
.	.	TRBV28	TRBJ1-1	CAIRRGTEAFF	TGTGCCATCCGGCGGGGGACTGAAGCTTTCTTT
.	.	TRBV11-2	TRBJ1-2	CASSLGPGGGYTF	TGTGCCAGCAGCCTCGGGCCCGGGGGTGGCTACACCTTC
.	.	TRBV5-1	TRBJ2-7	CASSLVGRETYEQYF	TGCGCCAGCAGCTTGGTAGGCAGGGAAACCTACGAGCAGTACTTC
.	.	TRBV7-2	TRBJ2-5	CASSPPSSWETQYF	TGTGCCAGCAGCCCACCCTCGAGTTGGGAGACCCAGTACTTC
.	TRBD1	TRBV24-1	TRBJ2-1	CATSERHRGIYNEQFF	TGTGCCACCAGTGAGCGACACAGGGGGATCTACAATGAGCAGTTCTTC
.	.	TRBV28	TRBJ1-1	CASSASTALNTEAFF	TGTGCCAGCAGTGCCTCGACAGCATTGAACACTGAAGCTTTCTTT
.	.	TRBV28	TRBJ1-4	CASSSAGEAEKLFF	TGTGCCAGCAGTTCGGCAGGGGAAGCTGAAAAACTGTTTTTT
.	TRBD1	TRBV7-9	TRBJ1-4	CASSVRTGFPPTNEKLFF	TGTGCCAGCAGCGTCAGGACAGGGTTCCCCCCAACTAATGAAAAACTGTTTTTT
.	.	TRBV11-2	TRBJ1-4	CASSLGSATNEKLFF	TGTGCCAGCAGCTTAGGTTCCGCAACTAATGAAAAACTGTTTTTT
once	.	TRBV19	TRBJ1-1	CASSPKVVAFF	TGTGCCAGTTCACCCAAGGTCGTGGCTTTCTTT
.	TRBD1	TRBV4-3	TRBJ1-6	CASSQRTGGFNNSPLHF	TGCGCCAGCAGCCAACGGACAGGGGGATTCAATAATTCACCCCTCCACTTT
.	.	TRBV18	TRBJ2-1	CASSPSSESSYNEQFF	TGTGCCAGCTCCCCCTCTAGCGAGAGCTCCTACAATGAGCAGTTCTTC
.	.	TRBV28	TRBJ1-2	CASSLSENYGYTF	TGTGCCAGCAGTTTATCGGAGAACTATGGCTACACCTTC
once	.	TRBV29-1	TRBJ1-6	CSVADPGDNSPLHF	TGCAGCGTGGCAGACCCGGGAGATAATTCACCCCTCCACTTT
.	.	TRBV5-6	TRBJ1-2	CASSFSGGYTF	TGTGCCAGCAGCTTCTCCGGTGGCTACACCTTC
.	.	TRBV19	TRBJ2-3	CASSIAAVLVTDTQYF	TGTGCCAGTAGTATAGCAGCGGTGCTCGTCACAGATACGCAGTATTTT
.	TRBD1	TRBV24-1	TRBJ1-2	CATSDRRTGGDYGYTF	TGTGCCACCAGTGATAGAAGGACAGGGGGCGACTATGGCTACACCTTC
.	.	TRBV14	TRBJ1-5	CASSPRTGNQPQHF	TGTGCCAGCAGCCCCCGGACGGGCAATCAGCCCCAGCATTTT
.	.	TRBV6-5	TRBJ2-1	CASSTGGADNEQFF	TGTGCCAGCAGTACCGGCGGGGCCGACAATGAGCAGTTCTTC
.	TRBD1	TRBV7-2	TRBJ2-7	CASSSGQGPYEQYF	TGTGCCAGCAGCTCCGGACAGGGACCCTACGAGCAGTACTTC
.	TRBD1	TRBV9	TRBJ1-2	CASSPQGQGNSGYTF	TGTGCCAGCAGCCCCCAGGGACAGGGGAACTCTGGCTACACCTTC
.	.	TRBV19	TRBJ2-1	CASSIISENEQFF	TGTGCCAGTAGTATCATATCGGAGAATGAGCAGTTCTTC
.	.	TRBV30	TRBJ1-1	CAWSLGGDTEAFF	TGTGCCTGGAGTTTGGGGGGGGACACTGAAGCTTTCTTT
once	.	TRBV7-9	TRBJ1-4	CASSQTLATNEKLFF	TGTGCCAGCAGCCAAACCCTAGCAACTAATGAAAAACTGTTTTTT